This TCR beta chain came from a study of shared clonotypes between healthy human individuals. Germline CDR1 is SQVTM and CDR2 is ANQGSEA. Trimming shortened V by 4 bases and J by 6 bases, and 10 bases separated the two germline ends. The CDR3 has 11 amino acids. Cells designated naive CD8 were CD45RO-negative and were positively selected for CCR7, with terminally differentiated effector memory CD45RA+ cells excluded. The study drew its donors from healthy HIV-negative adults without recent acute infections or vaccinations. Execution of the assay was at deep level. Produced via immunoSEQ multiplex PCR; TCRdb's table is partial and in-frame only. Here the sample spans about 580,000 clones, roughly 98% being singletons.

The sequenced sample was naive CD8+ T cells sorted from blood. The rearrangement links TRBV29-1 to TRBJ2-7; the D is unclear. This sequence was found in a man aged 25 to 40 in good health. This CDR3 is CSVVAVSEQYF. The DNA for the CDR3 is TGCAGCGTTGTTGCGGTATCCGAGCAGTACTTC.